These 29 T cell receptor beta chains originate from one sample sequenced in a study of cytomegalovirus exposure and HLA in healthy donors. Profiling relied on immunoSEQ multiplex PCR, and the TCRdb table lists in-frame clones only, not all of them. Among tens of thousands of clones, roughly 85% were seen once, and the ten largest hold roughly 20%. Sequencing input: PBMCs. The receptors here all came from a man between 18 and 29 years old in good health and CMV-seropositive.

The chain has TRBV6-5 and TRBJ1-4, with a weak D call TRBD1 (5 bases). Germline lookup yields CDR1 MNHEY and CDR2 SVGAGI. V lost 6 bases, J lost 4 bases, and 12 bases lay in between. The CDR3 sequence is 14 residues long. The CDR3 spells CASSPAGNNEKLFF. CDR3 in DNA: TGTGCCAGCAGCCCAGCAGGGAATAATGAAAAACTGTTTTTT.

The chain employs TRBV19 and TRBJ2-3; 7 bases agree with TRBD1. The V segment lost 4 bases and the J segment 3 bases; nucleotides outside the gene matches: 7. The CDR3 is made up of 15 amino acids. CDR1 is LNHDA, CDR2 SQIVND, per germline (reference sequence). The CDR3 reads CASSRGTVVTDTQYF. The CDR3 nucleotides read TGTGCCAGTAGTAGGGGGACAGTGGTTACAGATACGCAGTATTTT.

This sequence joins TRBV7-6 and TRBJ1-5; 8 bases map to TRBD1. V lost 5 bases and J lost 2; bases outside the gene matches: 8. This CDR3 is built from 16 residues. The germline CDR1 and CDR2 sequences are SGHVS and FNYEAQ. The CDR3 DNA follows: TGTGCCAGCAGCCCGGGACAGGCCATGGGCAATCAGCCCCAGCATTTT. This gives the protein CASSPGQAMGNQPQHF.

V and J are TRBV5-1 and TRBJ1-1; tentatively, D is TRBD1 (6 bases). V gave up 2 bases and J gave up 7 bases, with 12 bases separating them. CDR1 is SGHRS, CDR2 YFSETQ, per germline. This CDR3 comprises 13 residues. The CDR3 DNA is TGCGCCAGCAGCTTACAGGGTTCAGGTGAAGCTTTCTTT. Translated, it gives CASSLQGSGEAFF.

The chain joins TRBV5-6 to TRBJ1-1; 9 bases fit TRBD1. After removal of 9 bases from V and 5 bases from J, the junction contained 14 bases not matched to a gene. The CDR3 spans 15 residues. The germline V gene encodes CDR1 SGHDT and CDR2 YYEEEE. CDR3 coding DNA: TGTGCCACCTTACCTGGGGGACAGGGAAAGACTGAAGCTTTCTTT. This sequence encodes CATLPGGQGKTEAFF.

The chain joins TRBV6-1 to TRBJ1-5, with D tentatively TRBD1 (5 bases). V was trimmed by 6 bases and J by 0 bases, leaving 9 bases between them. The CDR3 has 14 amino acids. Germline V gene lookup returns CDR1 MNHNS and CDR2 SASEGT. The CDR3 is CASSRQISNQPQHF. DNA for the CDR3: TGTGCCAGCAGCAGACAGATTAGCAATCAGCCCCAGCATTTT.

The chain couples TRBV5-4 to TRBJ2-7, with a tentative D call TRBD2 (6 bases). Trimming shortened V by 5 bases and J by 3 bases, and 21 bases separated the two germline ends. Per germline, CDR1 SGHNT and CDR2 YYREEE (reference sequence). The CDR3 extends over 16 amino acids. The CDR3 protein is CASSSLARAEDYEQYF. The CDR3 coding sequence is TGTGCCAGCAGTTCCCTAGCGAGAGCGGAGGACTACGAGCAGTACTTC.

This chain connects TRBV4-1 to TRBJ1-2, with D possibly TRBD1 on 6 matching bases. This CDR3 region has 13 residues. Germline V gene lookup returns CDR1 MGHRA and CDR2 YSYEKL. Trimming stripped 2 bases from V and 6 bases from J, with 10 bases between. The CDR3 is CASSQQGWDGYTF. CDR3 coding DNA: TGCGCCAGCAGCCAACAGGGGTGGGATGGCTACACCTTC.

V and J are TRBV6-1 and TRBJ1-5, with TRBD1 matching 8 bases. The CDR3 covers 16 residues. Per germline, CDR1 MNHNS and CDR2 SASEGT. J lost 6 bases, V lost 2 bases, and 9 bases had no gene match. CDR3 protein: CASSEQTTGVGQPQHF. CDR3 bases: TGTGCCAGCAGTGAACAAACGACAGGGGTAGGTCAGCCCCAGCATTTT.

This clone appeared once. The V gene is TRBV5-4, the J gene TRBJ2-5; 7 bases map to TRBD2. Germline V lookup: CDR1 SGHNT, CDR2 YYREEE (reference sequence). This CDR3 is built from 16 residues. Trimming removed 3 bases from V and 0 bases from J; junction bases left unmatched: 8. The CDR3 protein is CASSSKSGAYQETQYF. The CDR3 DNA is TGTGCCAGCAGCTCCAAGAGCGGGGCGTACCAAGAGACCCAGTACTTC.

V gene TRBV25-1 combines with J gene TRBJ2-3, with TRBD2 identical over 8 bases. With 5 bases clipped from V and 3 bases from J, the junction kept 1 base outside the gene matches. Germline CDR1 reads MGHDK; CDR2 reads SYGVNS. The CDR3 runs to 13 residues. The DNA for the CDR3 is TGTGCCAGCAGTTTAGCGGGAACAGATACGCAGTATTTT. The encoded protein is CASSLAGTDTQYF.

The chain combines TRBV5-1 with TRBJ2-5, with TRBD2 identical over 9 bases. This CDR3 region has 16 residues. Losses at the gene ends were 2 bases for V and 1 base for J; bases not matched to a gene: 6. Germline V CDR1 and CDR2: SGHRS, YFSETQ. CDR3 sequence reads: CASSLVLAGAQETQYF. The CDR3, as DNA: TGCGCCAGCAGCTTAGTACTAGCGGGCGCCCAAGAGACCCAGTACTTC.

The CDR3 DNA follows: TGTGCCAGCTCACCATCCTTCTCTGGGGCCAACGTCCTGACTTTC. Its protein product is CASSPSFSGANVLTF. The chain has TRBV18 and TRBJ2-6, with unresolved D. Trimming removed 2 bases at V and 0 bases at J, with 5 bases between. Germline CDR1 reads KGHSH; CDR2 reads LQKENI. The CDR3 has 15 amino acids.

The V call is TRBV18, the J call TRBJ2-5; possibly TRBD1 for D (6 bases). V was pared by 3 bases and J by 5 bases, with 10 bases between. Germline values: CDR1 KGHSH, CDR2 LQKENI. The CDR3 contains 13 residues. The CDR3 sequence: CASSPGTPETQYF. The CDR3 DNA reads TGTGCCAGCTCACCCGGGACACCGGAGACCCAGTACTTC.

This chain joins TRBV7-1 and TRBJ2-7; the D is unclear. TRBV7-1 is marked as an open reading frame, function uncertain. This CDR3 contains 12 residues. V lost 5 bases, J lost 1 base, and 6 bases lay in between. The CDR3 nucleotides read TGTGCCAGCAGCATCGGGTCCTACGAGCAGTACGTC. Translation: CASSIGSYEQYV.

The CDR3 protein is CASSLRPHRIPGELFF. The DNA for the CDR3 is TGTGCCAGTAGTTTGCGCCCCCACCGAATACCCGGGGAGCTGTTTTTT. The rearrangement links TRBV19 to TRBJ2-2; no clear D gene. Germline V CDR1 and CDR2: LNHDA, SQIVND (reference sequence). The CDR3 extends over 16 amino acids. V was shortened by 5 bases and J by 6 bases, with 19 bases between the two germline ends.

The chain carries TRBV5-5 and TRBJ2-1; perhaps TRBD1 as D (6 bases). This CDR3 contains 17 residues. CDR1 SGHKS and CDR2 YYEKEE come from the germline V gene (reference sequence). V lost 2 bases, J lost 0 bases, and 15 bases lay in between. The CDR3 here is CASSFYRVGSSYNEQFF. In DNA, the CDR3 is TGTGCCAGCAGCTTCTACAGGGTTGGGAGCTCCTACAATGAGCAGTTCTTC.

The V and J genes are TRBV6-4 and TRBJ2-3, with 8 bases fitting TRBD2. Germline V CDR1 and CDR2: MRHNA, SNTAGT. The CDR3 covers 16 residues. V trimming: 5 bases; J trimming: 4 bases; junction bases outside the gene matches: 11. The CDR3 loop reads CASSPSSGSFPDTQYF. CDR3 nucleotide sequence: TGTGCCAGCAGTCCCTCCAGCGGGAGTTTCCCAGATACGCAGTATTTT.

CDR3 DNA sequence: TGTGCCAGCAGCGTTAGCGGGAGTCGGGGCAATGAGCAGTTCTTC. Protein sequence: CASSVSGSRGNEQFF. The chain links TRBV9 to TRBJ2-1, with 9 bases fitting TRBD2. Germline CDR1 SGDLS, CDR2 YYNGEE. This CDR3 is built from 15 residues. J gave up 6 bases and V 2 bases, and 6 bases lay outside the gene matches.

The CDR3 is CASGGQKNTEAFF. The DNA of the CDR3 is TGTGCCAGCGGGGGACAGAAGAACACTGAAGCTTTCTTT. The chain links TRBV27 to TRBJ1-1; TRBD1 aligns across 7 bases. CDR1 is MNHEY, CDR2 SMNVEV, per germline (reference sequence). This CDR3 spans 13 amino acids. V was pared by 8 bases and J by 1 base, with 4 bases of the junction left unmatched.

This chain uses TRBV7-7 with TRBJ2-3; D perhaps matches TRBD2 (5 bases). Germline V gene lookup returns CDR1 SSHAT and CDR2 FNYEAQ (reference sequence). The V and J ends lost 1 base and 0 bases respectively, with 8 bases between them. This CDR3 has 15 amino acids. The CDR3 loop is CASSLVGGSTDTQYF. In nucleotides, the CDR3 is TGTGCCAGCAGCTTAGTGGGCGGGAGCACAGATACGCAGTATTTT.

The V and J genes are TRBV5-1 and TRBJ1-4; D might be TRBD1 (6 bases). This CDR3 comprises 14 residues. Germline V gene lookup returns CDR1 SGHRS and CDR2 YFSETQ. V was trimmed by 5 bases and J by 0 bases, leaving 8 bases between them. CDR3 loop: CASRPGATNEKLFF. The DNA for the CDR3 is TGCGCCAGCAGACCAGGGGCAACTAATGAAAAACTGTTTTTT.

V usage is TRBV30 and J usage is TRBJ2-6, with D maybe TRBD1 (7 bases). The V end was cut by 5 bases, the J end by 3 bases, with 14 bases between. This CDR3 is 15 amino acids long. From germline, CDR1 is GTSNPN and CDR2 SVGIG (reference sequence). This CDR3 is CAWGGGADGANVLTF. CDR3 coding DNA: TGTGCCTGGGGAGGGGGCGCGGATGGGGCCAACGTCCTGACTTTC.

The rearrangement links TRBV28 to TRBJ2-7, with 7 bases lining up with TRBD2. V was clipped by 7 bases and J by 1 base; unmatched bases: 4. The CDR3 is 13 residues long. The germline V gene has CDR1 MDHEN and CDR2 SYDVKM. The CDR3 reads CASIRRESYEQYF. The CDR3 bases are TGTGCCAGCATTCGGCGGGAGTCCTACGAGCAGTACTTC.

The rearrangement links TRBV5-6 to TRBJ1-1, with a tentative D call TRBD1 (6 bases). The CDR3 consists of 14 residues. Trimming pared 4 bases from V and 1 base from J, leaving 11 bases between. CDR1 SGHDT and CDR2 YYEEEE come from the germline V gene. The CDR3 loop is CASSRDRWNTEAFF. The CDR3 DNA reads TGTGCCAGCAGCCGTGACAGGTGGAACACTGAAGCTTTCTTT. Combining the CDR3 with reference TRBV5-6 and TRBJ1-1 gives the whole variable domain DAGVTQSPTHLIKTRGQQVTLRCSPKSGHDTVSWYQQALGQGPQFIFQYYEEEERQRGNFPDRFSGHQFPNYSSELNVNALLLGDSALYLCASSRDRWNTEAFFGQGTRLTVV.

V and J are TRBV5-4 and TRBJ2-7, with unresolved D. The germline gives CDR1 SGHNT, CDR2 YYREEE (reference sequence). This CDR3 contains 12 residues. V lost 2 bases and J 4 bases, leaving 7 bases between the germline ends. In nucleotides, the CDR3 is TGTGCCAGCAGCTTTGGCATGTACGAGCAGTACTTC. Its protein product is CASSFGMYEQYF.

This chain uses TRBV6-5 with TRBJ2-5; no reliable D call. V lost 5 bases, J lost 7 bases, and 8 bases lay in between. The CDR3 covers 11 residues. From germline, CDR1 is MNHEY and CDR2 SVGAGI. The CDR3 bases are TGTGCCAGCAGTACCGCCAGGACCCAGTACTTC. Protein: CASSTARTQYF.

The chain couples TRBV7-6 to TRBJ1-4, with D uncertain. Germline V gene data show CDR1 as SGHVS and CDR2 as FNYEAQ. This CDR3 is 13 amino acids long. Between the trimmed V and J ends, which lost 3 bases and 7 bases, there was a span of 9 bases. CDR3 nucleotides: TGTGCCAGCAGCTTTACGGAGGGTGAAAAACTGTTTTTT. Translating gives CASSFTEGEKLFF.

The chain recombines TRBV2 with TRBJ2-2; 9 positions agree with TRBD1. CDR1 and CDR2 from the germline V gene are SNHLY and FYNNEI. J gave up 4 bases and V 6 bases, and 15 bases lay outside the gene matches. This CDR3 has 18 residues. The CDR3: CASRKGTGGLRVTGELFF. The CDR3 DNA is TGTGCCAGCAGAAAGGGAACAGGGGGCTTGAGGGTCACCGGGGAGCTGTTTTTT.